Listed here are 24 T cell receptor beta chains from one sample, sequenced in a study of shared clonotypes between healthy human individuals. TCRdb keeps only in-frame clones here, not all; method: immunoSEQ multiplex PCR. The table has 2 million to 2.5 million clones, more than 90% seen once. Sequenced input: naive CD4+ T cells sorted from blood. Sample subset: CD45RA+ positively selected. Every receptor here comes from a man between 18 and 29 years old in good health.

Details on this clone: Other DNA sequences in the sample encode the same CDR3. V usage is TRBV30 and J usage is TRBJ2-1; 12 nucleotides line up with TRBD2. CDR1 is GTSNPN and CDR2 is SVGIG in the germline V gene (reference sequence). The CDR3 spans 15 residues. Trimming cost V 0 bases and J 5 bases; bases outside gene matches: 2. The CDR3 nucleotides read TGTGCCTGGAGTGTAAGACTAGCGGGGGACAATGAGCAGTTCTTC. Amino acid sequence: CAWSVRLAGDNEQFF.

The chain links TRBV7-2 to TRBJ2-1, with D possibly TRBD1 on 6 matching bases. The CDR3 covers 16 residues. V lost 3 bases to trimming and J lost 1 base, with 13 bases between them. Germline assignment: CDR1 SGHTA and CDR2 FQGNSA. This CDR3 reads CASSFGGRASYNEQFF. CDR3 coding DNA: TGTGCCAGCAGCTTTGGGGGCAGGGCATCCTACAATGAGCAGTTCTTC.

The rearrangement links TRBV5-1 to TRBJ2-5; D not certain. CDR1 SGHRS and CDR2 YFSETQ come from the germline V gene. Trimming stripped 1 base from V and 4 bases from J, with 11 bases between. CDR3 length equals 14 residues. The DNA of the CDR3 is TGCGCCAGCAGCTTGCTCCTTTCGGGAGAGACCCAGTACTTC. Its translation is CASSLLLSGETQYF.

The count of this clone is one. The V call is TRBV23-1, the J call TRBJ1-1; D remains ambiguous. TRBV23-1 is an open reading frame whose function is uncertain. V was clipped by 9 bases and J by 4 bases, with 18 bases between them. This CDR3 region has 14 residues. The CDR3 here is CARGILSPGTEAFF. The CDR3 coding sequence is TGCGCCAGAGGCATATTATCCCCCGGCACTGAAGCTTTCTTT.

V is TRBV5-4 and J is TRBJ1-6; possibly TRBD1 for D (6 bases). This CDR3 is 15 amino acids long. The germline V gene encodes CDR1 SGHNT and CDR2 YYREEE (reference sequence). V was cut by 4 bases and J by 7 bases, with 15 bases left in between. CDR3 DNA: TGTGCCAGCAGCCCAGGGGAGTTGGTCAATTCACCCCTCCACTTT. It encodes CASSPGELVNSPLHF.

This CDR3 reads CASSLASSAMAIQETQYF. CDR3 bases: TGTGCCAGCAGCTTAGCGTCTAGCGCCATGGCCATACAAGAGACCCAGTACTTC. The V and J genes are TRBV7-9 and TRBJ2-5, with D tentatively TRBD2 (6 bases). The CDR3 contains 18 residues. V shed 0 bases and J shed 2 bases, with 19 bases lying between them. The germline V gene encodes CDR1 SEHNR and CDR2 FQNEAQ (reference sequence).

This rearrangement joins TRBV5-1 to TRBJ2-3, with a tentative D call TRBD1 (5 bases). The CDR3 is 18 residues long. V lost 0 bases to trimming and J lost 0 bases, with 17 bases between them. Germline CDR1 and CDR2: SGHRS and YFSETQ. As DNA, the CDR3 is TGCGCCAGCAGCTTGGTTGTCACAGGCGGCCAGAGCACAGATACGCAGTATTTT. Encoded protein: CASSLVVTGGQSTDTQYF. Supplemented by reference TRBV5-1 and TRBJ2-3, the full variable domain reads KAGVTQTPRYLIKTRGQQVTLSCSPISGHRSVSWYQQTPGQGLQFLFEYFSETQRNKGNFPGRFSGRQFSNSRSEMNVSTLELGDSALYLCASSLVVTGGQSTDTQYFGPGTRLTVL.

The J gene is TRBJ2-3, the V gene TRBV7-2, with no clear D. The CDR3 contains 15 residues. Trimming took off 7 bases at V and 0 bases at J, with 14 bases between the two ends. Germline V lookup: CDR1 SGHTA, CDR2 FQGNSA. For the CDR3, the DNA is TGTGCCAGCAACCCCCGAGTGTTGAGCACAGATACGCAGTATTTT. It yields the protein CASNPRVLSTDTQYF.

This chain connects TRBV5-1 to TRBJ2-6; 12 bases agree with TRBD1. Germline V gene sequence: CDR1 SGHRS, CDR2 YFSETQ. This CDR3 is built from 19 residues. The V gene end was trimmed by 3 bases and the J gene end by 3 bases; junction bases not matched to a gene: 10. The CDR3 protein is CASSSPPGQGAVGANVLTF. In DNA form, the CDR3 reads TGCGCCAGCAGCTCACCCCCGGGACAGGGGGCGGTTGGGGCCAACGTCCTGACTTTC.

This clone came up once. This sequence joins TRBV6-5 and TRBJ2-2, with 12 bases identical to TRBD2. CDR3 length equals 14 residues. The V and J ends lost 7 bases and 7 bases, in that order; junction bases with no gene match: 4. Germline V gene lookup returns CDR1 MNHEY and CDR2 SVGAGI. Written as DNA, the CDR3 is TGTGCCAGCACGACTAGCGGGAGAGGCGGGGAGCTGTTTTTT. Translated: CASTTSGRGGELFF.

The J gene is TRBJ2-5, the V gene TRBV2; the D is unclear. The germline V and J ends were trimmed by 7 bases and 5 bases, with 17 bases remaining between them. Germline V gives CDR1 SNHLY, CDR2 FYNNEI. This CDR3 spans 14 amino acids. The CDR3: CASMIGPAVETQYF. The DNA of the CDR3 is TGTGCCAGCATGATAGGGCCCGCCGTTGAGACCCAGTACTTC.

The chain is built from TRBV7-2 and TRBJ2-3; D remains ambiguous. The CDR3 spans 12 residues. The V gene lost 5 bases and the J gene lost 6 bases, with 9 bases spanning the gap. CDR1 SGHTA and CDR2 FQGNSA come from the germline V gene. CDR3 amino acids: CASSTRRDTQYF. The CDR3 DNA reads as TGTGCCAGCAGCACCCGCCGGGATACGCAGTATTTT. Supplemented by reference TRBV7-2 and TRBJ2-3, the full variable domain reads GAGVSQSPSNKVTEKGKDVELRCDPISGHTALYWYRQSLGQGLEFLIYFQGNSAPDKSGLPSDRFSAERTGGSVSTLTIQRTQQEDSAVYLCASSTRRDTQYFGPGTRLTVL.

The J gene is TRBJ1-2, the V gene TRBV28, with D unclear. V dropped 6 bases and J dropped 0 bases, with 5 bases sitting between them. Germline V lookup: CDR1 MDHEN, CDR2 SYDVKM. The CDR3 totals 12 residues. The chain's CDR3 is CASRPPNYGYTF. Written as DNA, the CDR3 is TGTGCCAGCAGGCCACCTAACTATGGCTACACCTTC.

V is TRBV7-2 and J is TRBJ2-3; tentatively, D is TRBD1 (5 bases). The CDR3 consists of 14 residues. The V end was cut by 1 base, the J end by 3 bases, with 8 bases between. The V gene's germline CDR1 is SGHTA and CDR2 FQGNSA. The CDR3, as DNA: TGTGCCAGCAGCTTAGATGGGGCGACAGATACGCAGTATTTT. Protein product: CASSLDGATDTQYF.

The rearrangement links TRBV11-2 to TRBJ1-2, with 7 bases lining up with TRBD1. The ends lost 4 bases at V and 4 bases at J; junction bases unmatched: 6. This CDR3 is built from 14 residues. Germline V gene data show CDR1 as SGHAT and CDR2 as FQNNGV. The CDR3 is CASSSFRDSYGYTF. In DNA form, the CDR3 reads TGTGCCAGCAGCTCGTTTCGGGACAGCTATGGCTACACCTTC. Variable domain in full (rest from reference TRBV11-2 and TRBJ1-2): EAGVAQSPRYKIIEKRQSVAFWCNPISGHATLYWYQQILGQGPKLLIQFQNNGVVDDSQLPKDRFSAERLKGVDSTLKIQPAKLEDSAVYLCASSSFRDSYGYTFGSGTRLTVV.

The chain uses TRBV7-9 and TRBJ2-5; D may be TRBD2 (7 bases). The CDR3 is 14 amino acids. The germline CDR1 and CDR2 sequences are SEHNR and FQNEAQ (reference sequence). V lost 8 bases and J 5 bases, leaving 18 bases between the germline ends. The CDR3 DNA reads as TGTGCCAGCCACCCTGGGGGGGCCTGGGAGACCCAGTACTTC. Its protein product is CASHPGGAWETQYF.

This clone was seen only a few times. The same CDR3 can be traced to other DNA sequences in this sample. The rearrangement uses TRBV5-1 and TRBJ2-5; no clear D. Germline CDR1 reads SGHRS; CDR2 reads YFSETQ. The CDR3 has 12 residues. Between the trimmed V and J ends, which lost 4 bases and 0 bases, there was a span of 4 bases. The CDR3 is CASSPNQETQYF. The CDR3 DNA reads as TGCGCCAGCAGCCCCAACCAAGAGACCCAGTACTTC.

V gene TRBV7-2 combines with J gene TRBJ2-1; 15 positions agree with TRBD2. Germline V gene lookup returns CDR1 SGHTA and CDR2 FQGNSA. The CDR3 has 16 amino acids. Unmatched junction bases numbered 6, after V lost 5 bases and J lost 7 bases. CDR3: CASSTAGTSGRNEQFF. In DNA form, the CDR3 reads TGTGCCAGCAGCACGGCCGGGACTAGCGGGAGGAATGAGCAGTTCTTC.

For this clone: The missing conserved phenylalanine or tryptophan at the end of this CDR3 makes a read error likely. It is unclear where the CDR3 begins or ends on the DNA, so no DNA is shown, and the CDR3 is as TCRdb lists it. The chain carries TRBV21-1 and TRBJ2-7. TRBV21-1 is shown as a pseudogene. Termini included, the CDR3 measures 12 amino acids. The CDR3 here is CASTLGPLPNLR.

The chain joins TRBV28 to TRBJ1-2; D is possibly TRBD1 (5 bases). Deletions cut 4 bases from V and 6 bases from J, with 15 bases between. Germline V CDR1 and CDR2: MDHEN, SYDVKM. The CDR3 sequence is 14 residues long. The CDR3 region is CASSSPSGRDGYTF. In DNA form, the CDR3 reads TGTGCCAGCAGTTCCCCATCGGGACGAGATGGCTACACCTTC.

This chain connects TRBV5-1 to TRBJ1-4; D is possibly TRBD1 (5 bases). The V gene lost 1 base and the J gene lost 5 bases, with 12 bases spanning the gap. The CDR3 has 15 residues. CDR1 and CDR2 from the germline V gene are SGHRS and YFSETQ. The CDR3 protein is CASSLSPGSNEKLFF. As DNA, the CDR3 is TGCGCCAGCAGCTTGTCTCCAGGGTCAAATGAAAAACTGTTTTTT.

This chain joins TRBV6-5 and TRBJ2-5; 8 bases fit TRBD1. CDR3 size: 16 residues. Trimming at V came to 0 bases and at J to 5 bases, leaving 8 bases not matched to a gene. CDR1 and CDR2 (germline): MNHEY, SVGAGI. CDR3 sequence reads: CASSYSTQGAWETQYF. The DNA of the CDR3 is TGTGCCAGCAGTTACTCGACGCAGGGGGCGTGGGAGACCCAGTACTTC.

This chain connects TRBV4-1 to TRBJ1-5; D is unclear. The CDR3 spans 16 residues. Trimming left V 1 base short and J 1 base short, with 11 bases between. CDR1 and CDR2 (germline): MGHRA, YSYEKL. CDR3 residues: CASSQVLGYSNQPQHF. Written as DNA, the CDR3 is TGCGCCAGCAGCCAAGTGTTGGGTTACAGCAATCAGCCCCAGCATTTT.

The rearrangement joins TRBV28 to TRBJ1-1; 7 bases map to TRBD1. The CDR3 runs to 17 residues. V gave up 6 bases and J gave up 0 bases; unmatched junction bases: 13. In germline, CDR1 is MDHEN, CDR2 SYDVKM. The CDR3 is CASSLSPGTAMNTEAFF. The CDR3 nucleotides read TGTGCCAGCAGCCTTTCCCCTGGGACAGCCATGAACACTGAAGCTTTCTTT.